A selection of T cell receptor beta chains follows, all from one sample in a study of CD8 T cells in Susac syndrome. In TCRdb, the immunoSEQ multiplex PCR reads were re-called with MiXCR into one record per CDR3 protein. The sample has roughly 200,000 distinct CDR3 sequences; roughly 95% are singletons. Sequencing was carried out using CD8+ T cells from PBMCs. Receptor source: a human donor with multiple sclerosis. CDR3s include the opening cysteine and the closing phenylalanine or tryptophan. A D gene is named only where the DNA matches it firmly. Not every row has a clone size; where given, it reads once, few, many or a size class.

once | TRBJ1-5 | TRBV7-9 | NA | TGTGCCAGCAGCTTCGAGGCTTGGCCCCAGCATTTT | CASSFEAWPQHF
NA | TRBJ2-7 | TRBV9 | TRBD2 | TGTGCCAGCAGCGTAGGAGGCGGGAGTGCTCTCTACGAGCAGTACTTC | CASSVGGGSALYEQYF
NA | TRBJ2-1 | TRBV28 | TRBD1 | TGTGCCAGCGGGAAGACAGGGAGTGGGAATGAGCAGTTCTTC | CASGKTGSGNEQFF
once | TRBJ2-7 | TRBV27 | TRBD1 | TGTGCCAGCAGTTCGGACAGGAGCTCCTACGAGCAGTACTTC | CASSSDRSSYEQYF
NA | TRBJ1-6 | TRBV27 | NA | TGTGCCAGCAGTGTCAAAGCAAGCTCCTATAATTCACCCCTCCACTTT | CASSVKASSYNSPLHF
NA | TRBJ2-1 | TRBV11-2 | TRBD1 | TGTGCCAGCAGCTTAGCAGGGACAGGGTTTTACAATGAGCAGTTCTTC | CASSLAGTGFYNEQFF
NA | TRBJ2-7 | TRBV6-6 | NA | TGTGCCAGCAGTTACTCGAGCAGGGCCTCCTACGAGCAGTACTTC | CASSYSSRASYEQYF
NA | TRBJ2-1 | TRBV20-1 | TRBD2 | TGCAGTGCCAGGGAGCGGGGGGCCGTCGGGCAGTTCTTC | CSARERGAVGQFF
NA | TRBJ2-7 | TRBV27 | NA | TGTGCCAGCAGTCCAGATAGCGGATTCTCCTACGAGCAGTACTTC | CASSPDSGFSYEQYF
NA | TRBJ2-1 | TRBV3-1 | NA | TGTGCCAGCAGCCACCACCCAGTGGGGCGGAGCAACTTCCATGAGCAGTTCTTC | CASSHHPVGRSNFHEQFF
NA | TRBJ1-1 | TRBV2 | NA | TGTGCCAGCAGTGAATTTGAGAGAGACACTGAAGCTTTCTTT | CASSEFERDTEAFF
NA | TRBJ2-1 | TRBV29-1 | TRBD2 | TGCAGCGTTCAAGGCGGGAGGAATCCCTACAATGAGCAGTTCTTC | CSVQGGRNPYNEQFF
NA | TRBJ2-1 | TRBV14 | TRBD1 | TGTGCCAGCAGCCCCTCAAAAGGACAGGGTGTGGATGAGCAGTTCTTC | CASSPSKGQGVDEQFF
few | TRBJ2-5 | TRBV7-8 | TRBD1 | TGTGCCAGCAGCTTACCCCGGACAGGGGGAGAGACCCAGTACTTC | CASSLPRTGGETQYF
NA | TRBJ2-5 | TRBV20-1 | NA | TGCAGTGCTAGTCTGGCTAGCTCCTCGCAGACCCAGTACTTC | CSASLASSSQTQYF
once | TRBJ2-7 | TRBV29-1 | TRBD1 | TGCAGCGCAGCCACCGGGACAGGGCACGGGGAGCAGTACTTC | CSAATGTGHGEQYF
NA | TRBJ2-3 | TRBV6-5 | TRBD2 | TGTGCCACCTTAGCGGGGGCGGGAGATACGCAGTATTTT | CATLAGAGDTQYF
NA | TRBJ2-3 | TRBV4-2 | NA | TGTGCCAGCAGCCAAGATCCGTCTTATGGCCCCCATCGAGATACGCAGTATTTT | CASSQDPSYGPHRDTQYF
NA | TRBJ1-2 | TRBV4-1 | NA | TGCGCCAGCAGCCAAGTAGGGAGTGCCTATGGCTACACCTTC | CASSQVGSAYGYTF
NA | TRBJ2-1 | TRBV20-1 | NA | TGCAGTGCTTGGACCTCCAGCTCCTACAATGAGCAGTTCTTC | CSAWTSSSYNEQFF
NA | TRBJ2-7 | TRBV30 | TRBD1 | TGTGCCTGGAGCGCGGACAGGGCCTACGAGCAGTACTTC | CAWSADRAYEQYF
NA | TRBJ1-4 | TRBV3-1 | NA | TGTGCCAGCAGTTCCGGGGCCCTTAATGAAAAACTGTTTTTT | CASSSGALNEKLFF
NA | TRBJ2-3 | TRBV30 | NA | TGTGCCTGGGAACAGGGAGACTACACAGATACGCAGTATTTT | CAWEQGDYTDTQYF
NA | TRBJ1-3 | TRBV20-1 | NA | TGCAGTGCTAGAGAAACGGGGGGACCTGGAAACACCATATATTTT | CSARETGGPGNTIYF
NA | TRBJ1-1 | TRBV19 | NA | TGTGCCAGTAGGCCGTTTGAAAAGAGGACTGAAGCTTTCTTT | CASRPFEKRTEAFF
NA | TRBJ1-1 | TRBV3-1 | NA | TGTGCCAGCAGCCCCCCGACGAACACTGAAGCTTTCTTT | CASSPPTNTEAFF
once | TRBJ2-2 | TRBV7-2 | NA | TGTGCCAGCAGCCTAAGGGCGAGCAGGGTCGTCACCGGGGAGCTGTTTTTT | CASSLRASRVVTGELFF
NA | TRBJ2-7 | TRBV7-9 | TRBD2 | TGTGCCAGCAGCCTACCGCCGGGACTAGAAGTCGAGCAGTACTTC | CASSLPPGLEVEQYF
NA | TRBJ1-1 | TRBV20-1 | TRBD1 | TGCAGTGCTAGAGATCAGGGGGACACTGAAGCTTTCTTT | CSARDQGDTEAFF
NA | TRBJ2-1 | TRBV3-1 | NA | TGTGCCAGCAGCCCGGTCGAACTACCCAAGCGCTCCTACAATGAGCAGTTCTTC | CASSPVELPKRSYNEQFF
NA | TRBJ1-1 | TRBV3-1 | NA | TGTGCCAGCAGCCCGCCCGTGGGACACCGGAACACTGAAGCTTTCTTT | CASSPPVGHRNTEAFF
NA | TRBJ2-7 | TRBV9 | NA | TGTGCCAGCAGCGCCGCAGGGGACGGACCCCTCGAGCAGTACTTC | CASSAAGDGPLEQYF
NA | TRBJ2-7 | TRBV12-3/TRBV12-4 | NA | TGTGCCAGCAGTTTCCTTACCTACGAGCAGTACTTC | CASSFLTYEQYF
NA | TRBJ2-1 | TRBV12-3/TRBV12-4 | NA | TGTGCCAGCACCCCCGGGGGTCGCTCCTACAATGAGCAGTTCTTC | CASTPGGRSYNEQFF
NA | TRBJ2-2 | TRBV19 | NA | TGTGCCAGCGGTTGGACCGGGGAGCTGTTTTTT | CASGWTGELFF
once | TRBJ2-5 | TRBV6-5 | NA | TGTGCCAGCAGTTACCGAGAGACCCAGTACTTC | CASSYRETQYF
NA | TRBJ2-5 | TRBV29-1 | TRBD1 | TGCAGCGTTGGCCCCGGGACAGAAGAGACCCAGTACTTC | CSVGPGTEETQYF
NA | TRBJ1-6 | TRBV20-1 | NA | TGCAGTGCTAACTCGGGGACACATAGCTCCTATAATTCACCCCTCCACTTT | CSANSGTHSSYNSPLHF
NA | TRBJ2-1 | TRBV10-2 | TRBD2 | TGCGCCAGCAGCGGGAGGCGGGCCACGGACGGTGAGCAGTTCTTC | CASSGRRATDGEQFF
NA | TRBJ2-1 | TRBV3-1 | TRBD2 | TGTGCCAGCAGCCCTGGACTAGCGGGTGGGGATGAGCAGTTCTTC | CASSPGLAGGDEQFF
NA | TRBJ2-1 | TRBV10-3 | NA | TGTGCCATCAGGCCAGATGTGGGTCCGAACAATGAGCAGTTCTTC | CAIRPDVGPNNEQFF
NA | TRBJ1-1 | TRBV5-1 | NA | TGCGCCAGCAGCTTGGTTAGCAAGAACACTGAAGCTTTCTTT | CASSLVSKNTEAFF
NA | TRBJ1-2 | TRBV5-6 | NA | TGTGCCAGCAGCCTGGAGGTGGGCTATGGCTACACCTTC | CASSLEVGYGYTF
NA | TRBJ2-1 | TRBV14 | TRBD2 | TGTGCCAGCAGCCACCCCCGGACTAGCGGGTACAATGAGCAGTTCTTC | CASSHPRTSGYNEQFF
NA | TRBJ2-7 | TRBV2 | NA | TGTGCCAGTCTAGGAGCGGACTTCAGCTCCTACGAGCAGTACTTC | CASLGADFSSYEQYF
NA | TRBJ2-5 | TRBV12-3/TRBV12-4 | NA | TGTGCCAGCAGTGGCCGGGAACAAGAGACCCAGTACTTC | CASSGREQETQYF